A single sample is the source of the 18 T cell receptor beta chains below, sequenced in a study of cytomegalovirus exposure and HLA in healthy donors. Researchers ran the PCR with 60 Vbeta and 13 Jbeta primers. Method: immunoSEQ multiplex PCR; TCRdb's copy keeps in-frame clones and lacks some. The sample comprises around 160,000 clones, around four fifths of which are singletons, and about 7.4% rests with the top ten. The sample taken for sequencing was PBMCs. These receptors were taken from a male donor in good health and CMV-seropositive.

This clone has just one count. The gene calls are TRBV7-9 and TRBJ2-3; 9 bases match TRBD2. Germline CDR1 is SEHNR and CDR2 is FQNEAQ (reference sequence). The ends lost 1 base at V and 2 bases at J; junction bases unmatched: 13. This CDR3 region has 19 residues. For the CDR3, the DNA is TGTGCCAGCAGCTTAGGAGTCATTTTGGCTAGCGGGGTCACAGATACGCAGTATTTT. This gives the protein CASSLGVILASGVTDTQYF.

This clone turned up a few times. This sample also contains other DNA sequences that code for the same CDR3. V usage is TRBV6-5 and J usage is TRBJ1-2; the D gene is possibly TRBD1 (6 bases). Germline CDR1 reads MNHEY; CDR2 reads SVGAGI. Trimming left V 6 bases short and J 3 bases short, with 11 bases between. The CDR3 consists of 13 residues. CDR3 nucleotide sequence: TGTGCCAGCAGGCTACAGGGCCACTATGGCTACACCTTC. Translating gives CASRLQGHYGYTF.

The chain is built from TRBV27 and TRBJ1-1, with a weak D call TRBD1 (5 bases). V was cut by 6 bases and J by 0 bases, with 11 bases left in between. This CDR3 comprises 14 residues. Per germline, CDR1 MNHEY and CDR2 SMNVEV (reference sequence). The CDR3 loop is CASSSGAMNTEAFF. CDR3 DNA sequence: TGTGCCAGCAGCTCTGGGGCCATGAACACTGAAGCTTTCTTT.

The chain combines TRBV9 with TRBJ2-7, with D perhaps matching TRBD1 (5 bases). The CDR3 is 14 residues long. The V gene's germline CDR1 is SGDLS and CDR2 YYNGEE. V lost 0 bases and J 2 bases, leaving 9 bases between the germline ends. CDR3 coding DNA: TGTGCCAGCAGCGTAGAAGGGGCAGCCTACGAGCAGTACTTC. Protein product: CASSVEGAAYEQYF.

The V gene is TRBV19, the J gene TRBJ2-7; 11 bases fit TRBD1. V shed 5 bases and J 4 bases; nucleotides not matched to a gene: 4. The V gene's germline CDR1 is LNHDA and CDR2 SQIVND (reference sequence). The CDR3 runs 14 residues. The CDR3 sequence: CASSPGTGGYEQYF. The CDR3 region has the DNA TGTGCCAGTAGTCCCGGGACAGGGGGGTACGAGCAGTACTTC.

The chain couples TRBV10-2 to TRBJ2-5; D not certain. The ends were cut back, 5 bases at V and 5 bases at J, with 12 bases in the middle. The CDR3 is 13 amino acids. Germline-derived CDR1 and CDR2 are WSHSY and SAAADI. The CDR3 protein is CASSRNQWETQYF. CDR3 coding DNA: TGCGCCAGCAGTCGTAATCAGTGGGAGACCCAGTACTTC.

In its sample, this clone was seen a few times. The chain uses TRBV4-1 and TRBJ1-1, with TRBD1 identical over 7 bases. The trim removed 0 bases at V and 0 bases at J, leaving 4 bases unmatched. Germline lookup yields CDR1 MGHRA and CDR2 YSYEKL. The CDR3 is 16 amino acids. The DNA for the CDR3 is TGCGCCAGCAGCCAAGATGAGGACAGGCTGAACACTGAAGCTTTCTTT. As protein: CASSQDEDRLNTEAFF.

The chain has TRBV6-1 and TRBJ1-2, with TRBD1 matching 12 bases. The CDR3 has 15 residues. Germline V CDR1 and CDR2: MNHNS, SASEGT. J was trimmed by 4 bases and V by 11 bases; bases with no gene match: 11. CDR3 nucleotides: TGTGCCTGCGATTTGGGACAGGGGGCTGGCTATGGCTACACCTTC. Its protein product is CACDLGQGAGYGYTF.

The CDR3: CASSSSSGVYNEQFF. In nucleotides, the CDR3 is TGTGCCAGCAGCAGCTCTAGCGGGGTCTACAATGAGCAGTTCTTC. This chain connects TRBV7-3 to TRBJ2-1; TRBD2 matches 9 bases. The germline V gene has CDR1 SGHTA and CDR2 FQGTGA. The CDR3 covers 15 residues. Unmatched junction bases numbered 5, after V lost 5 bases and J lost 3 bases.

The chain employs TRBV7-8 and TRBJ2-7, with D perhaps matching TRBD2 (6 bases). CDR3 length: 14 residues. The germline gives CDR1 SGHVS, CDR2 FQNEAQ. V was clipped by 5 bases and J by 4 bases, with 15 bases between them. CDR3 region: CASSPPGGAYEQYF. CDR3 in DNA: TGTGCCAGCAGCCCTCCCGGCGGGGCGTACGAGCAGTACTTC.

The chain has TRBV9 and TRBJ2-3; 9 bases are shared with TRBD2. The V segment lost 3 bases and the J segment 0 bases; nucleotides outside the gene matches: 5. Looked up from germline, CDR1 is SGDLS and CDR2 is YYNGEE. This CDR3 comprises 16 residues. The CDR3 loop reads CASSGRLAESTDTQYF. The CDR3 nucleotides read TGTGCCAGCAGCGGTCGACTAGCGGAAAGCACAGATACGCAGTATTTT.

In its sample, this clone was seen once. The gene calls are TRBV30 and TRBJ1-2, with D maybe TRBD1 (5 bases). The CDR3 runs to 14 residues. Deletions cut 8 bases from V and 5 bases from J, with 21 bases between. Germline V gene data show CDR1 as GTSNPN and CDR2 as SVGIG (reference sequence). The CDR3 loop reads CALAGSFRKYGYTF. The DNA of the CDR3 is TGTGCCCTTGCAGGGTCATTTCGAAAGTATGGCTACACCTTC.

The V and J genes are TRBV6-6 and TRBJ1-2; 8 bases are shared with TRBD1. After removal of 0 bases from V and 8 bases from J, the junction contained 8 bases not matched to a gene. CDR1 is MNHNY and CDR2 is SVGAGI in the germline V gene (reference sequence). The CDR3 is 15 amino acids. The DNA for the CDR3 is TGTGCCAGCAGTTACTCTTCGGGACAGGCGTGCGGCTACACCTTC. It translates to CASSYSSGQACGYTF.

The chain links TRBV15 to TRBJ1-5; D is undetermined. Germline V CDR1 and CDR2: LNHNV, YYDKDF (reference sequence). V was trimmed by 5 bases and J by 3 bases, leaving 11 bases between them. This CDR3 spans 14 amino acids. CDR3 protein: CATSWGADNQPQHF. The CDR3 DNA sequence: TGTGCCACCAGCTGGGGAGCCGACAATCAGCCCCAGCATTTT.

The chain recombines TRBV4-2 with TRBJ1-2; TRBD1 is a possible D gene (6 bases). The germline CDR1 and CDR2 sequences are LGHNA and YNFKEQ. The CDR3 has 15 amino acids. Trimming removed 4 bases at V and 2 bases at J, with 14 bases between. Here the CDR3 DNA reads TGTGCCAGCAGCCTTGAGAGGCAGGGGAACTATGGCTACACCTTC. It yields the protein CASSLERQGNYGYTF.

The rearrangement joins TRBV5-1 to TRBJ2-7; D is perhaps TRBD1 (5 bases). The germline CDR1 and CDR2 sequences are SGHRS and YFSETQ. The CDR3 extends over 14 amino acids. Trimming removed 0 bases at V and 3 bases at J, with 10 bases between. CDR3 coding DNA: TGCGCCAGCAGCTTGGGGCAGGGTGACTACGAGCAGTACTTC. Protein: CASSLGQGDYEQYF.

V is TRBV19 and J is TRBJ1-2; TRBD1 aligns across 7 bases. Unmatched junction bases numbered 11, after V lost 11 bases and J lost 5 bases. The CDR3 totals 13 residues. The germline gives CDR1 LNHDA, CDR2 SQIVND (reference sequence). The CDR3 loop reads CACTGESGYGYTF. The CDR3 bases are TGTGCCTGCACAGGGGAGAGCGGGTATGGCTACACCTTC.

The rearrangement links TRBV6-6 to TRBJ2-2; 7 nucleotides line up with TRBD1. This CDR3 contains 16 residues. Per germline, CDR1 MNHNY and CDR2 SVGAGI (reference sequence). Trimming at V came to 7 bases and at J to 6 bases, leaving 14 bases not matched to a gene. CDR3 bases: TGTGCCAGCACCTTCAGGGGGAAGGGGGCGGCCGGGGAGCTGTTTTTT. Translation gives CASTFRGKGAAGELFF.